This TCR beta chain was recovered during a study of OX40 agonist ivuxolimab in advanced cancers. In the study overall: Patients were under 90% male with ages roughly 20 to 80, mean about 60.

Profiled with immunoSEQ multiplex PCR; TCRdb holds only in-frame clones, not every one. Altogether some 80,000 clones are present, 87% being singletons, with the ten largest covering approximately 0.5%. At baseline, cycle 4 day 1, and cycle 7 day 1, blood was sampled. Germline V gene lookup returns CDR1 GTSNPN and CDR2 SVGIG (reference sequence). The germline V and J ends were trimmed by 4 bases and 4 bases, with 10 bases remaining between them. The CDR3 has 12 residues. General study results and limits: Low normalized T-cell clonal expansion also characterized some of the nonresponders.

Details on this clone: Its target is unknown.

The sequencing here drew on CD4+ or CD8+ T cells sorted from blood, taken in a trial of the OX40 agonist ivuxolimab. The sequence was collected from an adult with an advanced solid tumor such as melanoma, head and neck, liver or kidney cancer. This chain connects TRBV30 to TRBJ2-5; D is unclear. The CDR3 spells CAWKGLGETQYF. The CDR3 nucleotides are TGTGCCTGGAAGGGTCTGGGAGAGACCCAGTACTTC.